This T cell receptor beta chain emerged from a study of blood T cell repertoires in COVID-19. The authors' processing: Researchers report that nucleated cell counts were estimated from reference gene primer amplification. Clones were sequenced by immunoSEQ multiplex PCR, and TCRdb holds only the in-frame ones, with some missing. V and J calls and clone size are copied from that table; D and trimming were computed from the DNA. The top ten hold about 9.2% of the sample, which has over 60,000 clones, approximately 92% seen once. Germline lookup yields CDR1 LNHDA and CDR2 SQIVND (reference sequence). With V trimmed by 8 bases and J by 2 bases, 9 bases remained unmatched. The CDR3 contains 15 residues.

V gene TRBV19 combines with J gene TRBJ1-5; 7 bases match TRBD1. Specimen: peripheral blood. The origin of this receptor is a man at least 80 years old with acute or convalescent COVID-19. CDR3 in amino acids: CASQRGGAGNQPQHF. The CDR3 DNA reads as TGTGCCAGTCAAAGAGGGGGCGCGGGCAATCAGCCCCAGCATTTT.